The 8 T cell receptor beta chains below all came from one sample that was sequenced in a study of coeliac disease. Measured with immunoSEQ multiplex PCR; TCRdb has only the in-frame clones, and not every one. Among 4,000 to 5,000 clones listed, 50% to 70% were seen once. The specimen sequenced was lamina propria lymphocytes from the gut. The receptor set was obtained from a woman in her seventies with celiac disease.

V and J are TRBV4-3 and TRBJ1-2, with 8 bases matching TRBD1. The CDR3 length is 16 residues. Germline trimming cut 0 bases from V and 5 bases from J; bases unmatched to any gene: 8. The V gene's germline CDR1 is LGHNA and CDR2 YSLEER. As DNA, the CDR3 is TGCGCCAGCAGCCAAGATCCGGACAGGGTTTTATATGGCTACACCTTC. Translation: CASSQDPDRVLYGYTF.

This chain uses TRBV6-6 with TRBJ1-2; D might be TRBD1 (6 bases). This CDR3 comprises 14 residues. V lost 4 bases, J lost 8 bases, and 17 bases lay in between. Looked up from germline, CDR1 is MNHNY and CDR2 is SVGAGI (reference sequence). CDR3 coding DNA: TGTGCCAGCAGTTCCGCCGCGGACAGAGGAGGCTACACCTTC. This sequence encodes CASSSAADRGGYTF.

The rearrangement joins TRBV7-2 to TRBJ1-2; the D gene is possibly TRBD1 (6 bases). Germline values: CDR1 SGHTA, CDR2 FQGNSA. V was pared by 3 bases and J by 6 bases, with 14 bases between. CDR3 length: 14 amino acids. This chain's CDR3 is CASSFNNRVHGYTF. In DNA, the CDR3 is TGTGCCAGCAGCTTCAATAACAGGGTTCATGGCTACACCTTC.

This clone occurred a few times. The V gene is TRBV7-6, the J gene TRBJ1-1, with D possibly matching TRBD1 (6 bases). The V gene's germline CDR1 is SGHVS and CDR2 FNYEAQ. This CDR3 spans 12 amino acids. V lost 2 bases and J 8 bases, leaving 9 bases between the germline ends. CDR3 sequence: CASSLTTGEAFF. CDR3 in DNA: TGTGCCAGCAGCTTAACAACAGGGGAAGCTTTCTTT.

V usage is TRBV6-1 and J usage is TRBJ2-3; D unclear. Germline V gene data show CDR1 as MNHNS and CDR2 as SASEGT. This CDR3 spans 15 amino acids. V lost 6 bases and J lost 0, with 13 bases in between. The CDR3 spells CASRAAVPSTDTQYF. CDR3 nucleotide sequence: TGTGCCAGCAGGGCGGCGGTGCCTAGCACAGATACGCAGTATTTT.

The chain links TRBV5-1 to TRBJ2-7; TRBD2 aligns across 8 bases. V gave up 1 base and J gave up 5 bases; unmatched junction bases: 8. Per the germline V gene, CDR1 is SGHRS and CDR2 is YFSETQ. The CDR3 has 15 residues. CDR3 nucleotide sequence: TGCGCCAGCAGCTTGAGGGCTAGCGGGCAGGACGAGCAGTACTTC. This gives the protein CASSLRASGQDEQYF.

The chain couples TRBV19 to TRBJ1-5, with a possible D match to TRBD1 (5 bases). The V gene's germline CDR1 is LNHDA and CDR2 SQIVND (reference sequence). The CDR3 totals 14 residues. Trimming took 10 bases from V and 9 from J, leaving 22 bases between them. This chain's CDR3 is CATAGGSFDLPQHF. The CDR3 DNA reads TGTGCCACCGCCGGGGGAAGCTTCGACTTGCCCCAGCATTTT.

The CDR3 reads CASSLQGVGETQYF. The CDR3 nucleotides read TGCGCCAGCAGCTTACAGGGTGTGGGTGAGACCCAGTACTTC. The rearrangement joins TRBV5-1 to TRBJ2-5, with D perhaps TRBD1 (6 bases). The V end was cut by 2 bases, the J end by 5 bases, with 13 bases between. The CDR3 has 14 amino acids. Germline CDR1 SGHRS, CDR2 YFSETQ.